A single sample is the source of the 10 T cell receptor beta chains below, sequenced in a study of T-cell memory formation after mild COVID-19. TCRdb re-called the 5' RACE reads with MiXCR, one entry per CDR3 protein. This sample has around 370,000 distinct CDR3 sequences; over 20% occur once, and the top ten carry around 13%. The sequenced sample consisted of PBMCs or a T cell subset sorted from them (not recorded which). Every receptor here comes from an adult woman who had mild COVID-19 (a few samples of this study predate the infection). Cell type and time point are not known.

The V call is TRBV15, the J call TRBJ1-4; D unclear. There are 14 residues in the CDR3. Germline CDR1 and CDR2: LNHNV and YYDKDF (reference sequence). Trimming took off 2 bases at V and 6 bases at J, with 10 bases between the two ends. The CDR3 protein is CATSRPSEDEKLFF. The CDR3, as DNA: TGTGCCACCAGCAGACCGAGTGAAGATGAAAAACTGTTTTTT.

This chain joins TRBV5-6 and TRBJ2-3, with 12 bases matching TRBD2. The CDR3 runs 17 residues. Germline V lookup: CDR1 SGHDT, CDR2 YYEEEE. J was trimmed by 3 bases and V by 0 bases; bases with no gene match: 5. CDR3 coding DNA: TGTGCCAGCAGCTTGGCCTCTGGGACTAGCGGGACAGATACGCAGTATTTT. Translated: CASSLASGTSGTDTQYF.

Only a few counts were recorded for this clonotype. The chain employs TRBV2 and TRBJ2-1; weak D call: TRBD1 (5 bases). The CDR3 extends over 13 amino acids. V gave up 4 bases and J gave up 8 bases, with 12 bases separating them. Germline CDR1 reads SNHLY; CDR2 reads FYNNEI. CDR3 in amino acids: CASSADSGYEQFF. The DNA of the CDR3 is TGTGCCAGCAGTGCAGACTCAGGGTATGAGCAGTTCTTC.

This clonotype was seen a handful of times. The chain couples TRBV5-1 to TRBJ1-1, with TRBD1 as a possible D gene (6 bases). The CDR3 has 15 residues. CDR1 SGHRS and CDR2 YFSETQ come from the germline V gene. The V end was cut by 2 bases, the J end by 3 bases, with 14 bases between. CDR3 loop: CASSLGSGGDTEAFF. The CDR3 DNA reads TGCGCCAGCAGCTTAGGAAGCGGGGGCGACACTGAAGCTTTCTTT.

This sequence joins TRBV4-2 and TRBJ2-7; 9 bases are a match to TRBD1. With V trimmed by 8 bases and J by 2 bases, 7 bases remained unmatched. CDR3 length equals 14 residues. Germline assignment: CDR1 LGHNA and CDR2 YNFKEQ. The CDR3 DNA reads TGTGCCAGCGGGACGACAGGGGGTCCCTACGAGCAGTACTTC. It translates to CASGTTGGPYEQYF.

This clonotype turned up a few times. V and J are TRBV6-2 or TRBV6-3 and TRBJ1-5; the match to TRBD1 covers 9 bases. After removal of 6 bases from V and 4 bases from J, the junction contained 7 bases not matched to a gene. The CDR3 is 15 residues long. Germline V gives CDR1 MNHEY, CDR2 SVGEGT. The CDR3 protein is CASSQTGGGNQPQHF. DNA of the CDR3: TGTGCCAGCAGCCAGACAGGGGGAGGGAATCAGCCCCAGCATTTT.

This clonotype occurred many times. This chain uses TRBV12-3 or TRBV12-4 with TRBJ1-2, with 7 positions matching TRBD1. Trimming took 7 bases from V and 8 from J; bases not matched to a gene: 10. CDR3 size: 13 residues. The CDR3 is CASTPTGVGGYTF. CDR3 coding DNA: TGTGCCAGCACCCCTACAGGGGTGGGCGGCTACACCTTC.

This clonotype was detected a few times. The V call is TRBV9, the J call TRBJ1-2, with a weak D call TRBD1 (6 bases). V lost 0 bases, J lost 6 bases, and 15 bases lay in between. The CDR3 runs 15 residues. Germline assignment: CDR1 SGDLS and CDR2 YYNGEE. The CDR3 DNA reads TGTGCCAGCAGCGTAGGACCTACAGGGAGCCATGGCTACACCTTC. Translated: CASSVGPTGSHGYTF.

This clonotype was counted only a few times. The chain combines TRBV5-1 with TRBJ2-3; D is unclear. This CDR3 comprises 17 residues. Per the germline V gene, CDR1 is SGHRS and CDR2 is YFSETQ. V dropped 2 bases and J dropped 2 bases, with 18 bases sitting between them. The CDR3 is CASSFGRFPLTTDTQYF. CDR3 DNA: TGCGCCAGCAGCTTCGGCCGCTTTCCCCTTACCACAGATACGCAGTATTTT.

This clonotype was observed a few times. This sequence joins TRBV7-2 and TRBJ1-6, with 8 positions matching TRBD1. The CDR3 has 16 residues. Germline V CDR1 and CDR2: SGHTA, FQGNSA. The trim removed 3 bases at V and 2 bases at J, leaving 3 bases unmatched. CDR3 sequence: CASSFRTGTYNSPLHF. CDR3 nucleotides: TGTGCCAGCAGCTTTCGGACAGGGACCTATAATTCACCCCTCCACTTT.